The 4 T cell receptor gamma chains below all came from one sample that was sequenced in a study of Vδ1+ human thymocytes. The template was reverse-transcribed extracted RNA. CDR3 amplicons came from multiplex PCR with pooled V-gene forward and constant-region reverse primers. TCRdb re-identified clones in the multiplex PCR reads via CATT. Here the sample spans over 25,000 gamma-chain clones, 20% being singletons. Antigens for these TCRs are unknown. Findings of the study overall: Thymic TRG and TRD repertoires appeared highly polyclonal.

Sequencing was carried out using Vdelta1+ gamma-delta thymocytes from the thymus. Subset meaning: FACS-sorted CD3+ TCRalphabeta- TCRVdelta1+ TCRVdelta2- thymocytes. Receptor source: a boy younger than two who had congenital heart surgery.

V and J are TRGV3 and TRGJP. Trimming at V came to 0 bases and at J to 7 bases, leaving 6 bases not matched to a gene. This CDR3 has 17 residues. Germline V gives CDR1 VTNTFY, CDR2 YDVSTARD (reference sequence). Written as DNA, the CDR3 is TGTGCCACCTGGGACAGGCCGCGGGAGTTGGGCAAAAAAATCAAGGTATTT. This encodes CATWDRPRELGKKIKVF.

V usage is TRGV9 and J usage is TRGJ1 or TRGJ2. CDR1 and CDR2 (germline): GITISATS, ISYDGTV (reference sequence). This CDR3 has 12 residues. J was trimmed by 2 bases and V by 5 bases; bases with no gene match: 3. CDR3 amino acids: CALWGYYYKKLF. CDR3 DNA sequence: TGTGCCTTGTGGGGCTATTATTATAAGAAACTCTTT.

In its sample, this clone was seen a few times. J is TRGJ1 or TRGJ2 and V is TRGV9. Germline trimming cut 6 bases from V and 8 bases from J; bases unmatched to any gene: 10. The CDR3 has 12 amino acids. Germline V lookup: CDR1 GITISATS, CDR2 ISYDGTV (reference sequence). This CDR3 is CALWTIGDKKLF. The CDR3 DNA follows: TGTGCCTTGTGGACGATTGGGGATAAGAAACTCTTT.

The rearrangement links TRGV4 to TRGJ1 or TRGJ2. With V trimmed by 4 bases and J by 3 bases, 12 bases remained unmatched. Looked up from germline, CDR1 is EGSTGY and CDR2 is YDSYTSSV. The CDR3 is 15 amino acids. The chain's CDR3 is CATWDGRGSYYKKLF. Written as DNA, the CDR3 is TGTGCCACCTGGGACGGCCGGGGGAGTTATTATAAGAAACTCTTT.